This entry concerns a single T cell receptor beta chain. Seattle patients were enrolled while actively infected and followed longitudinally. In the original analysis: Amplification from reference gene primers served as the basis for estimated nucleated cell counts. Profiling relied on immunoSEQ multiplex PCR, and the TCRdb table lists in-frame clones only, not all of them. Clone size and V and J calls were adopted from that table, with D and trimming inferred from the DNA. Counted here are 100,000 to 150,000 clones, 80% to 95% occurring once; the ten biggest clones make up around 2.1%. These data come from a study of blood T cell repertoires in COVID-19. For the study at large: Spain, Italy and the United States supplied samples that represented acute and convalescent COVID-19. The cDNA or gDNA used as material had been derived from T cells, B-cell-depleted T cells, or PBMCs.

CDR1 is MNHEY and CDR2 is SMNVEV in the germline V gene (reference sequence). CDR3 length: 17 residues. Trimming stripped 1 base from V and 0 bases from J, with 10 bases between. Sequencing used peripheral blood. The V gene is TRBV27, the J gene TRBJ2-6; D remains ambiguous. The receptor was derived from a middle-aged man with COVID-19, enrolled during active disease. CDR3 sequence (DNA): TGTGCCAGCAGTTTATATCAGTTCAGCTCTGGGGCCAACGTCCTGACTTTC. Amino acids: CASSLYQFSSGANVLTF. Variable domain in full (rest from reference TRBV27 and TRBJ2-6): EAQVTQNPRYLITVTGKKLTVTCSQNMNHEYMSWYRQDPGLGLRQIYYSMNVEVTDKGDVPEGYKVSRKEKRNFPLILESPSPNQTSLYFCASSLYQFSSGANVLTFGAGSRLTVL.